This TCR beta chain is drawn from a study of beta chain features in type 1 diabetes. The study, taken as a whole, reports: Shorter TCRB CDR3s, moderately but significantly so, marked every one of the four CD4+ subsets in Type 1 diabetes patients. Type 1 diabetes patients showed fewer insertions and more deletions at VDJ junctions.

As for this clone: Its antigen is still unknown.

All of the isolated RNA was reverse transcribed, so expressed TCRB transcripts were sequenced. TCRdb's copy holds only in-frame clones and misses some; the assay was immunoSEQ multiplex PCR. The table lists 330,000 or so clones, 10% to 15% of them singletons, with 0.0095% to 0.013% in the top ten. Deletions cut 4 bases from V and 4 bases from J, with 8 bases between. Germline loops: CDR1 GTSNPN, CDR2 SVGIG (reference sequence). The CDR3 is 12 amino acids. Sequencing used naive CD4+ T cells from blood. The chain has TRBV30 and TRBJ2-1; a possible D gene is TRBD2 (5 bases). This receptor was obtained from a woman aged 18-29 years with type 1 diabetes. CDR3 in DNA: TGTGCCTGGACTAGCTTTTACAATGAGCAGTTCTTC. Amino acid sequence: CAWTSFYNEQFF.